The following is a TCR beta chain sequence with its context. The V gene's germline CDR1 is LNHDA and CDR2 SQIVND (reference sequence). This CDR3 contains 15 residues. The germline V and J ends were trimmed by 1 base and 0 bases, with 7 bases remaining between them. These data come from a study of blood T cell repertoires in COVID-19. Overall study: The United States, Italy and Spain were the sources of the acute and convalescent COVID-19 samples. In each case, the material was cDNA or gDNA derived from T cells, B-cell-depleted T cells, or PBMCs.

In the original processing: Scientists estimated how many nucleated cells there were by amplifying reference gene primers. Profiling relied on immunoSEQ multiplex PCR, and the TCRdb table lists in-frame clones only, not all of them. That table is the source of V, J and clone size, and D and trimming were worked out from the DNA. Of 65,000 to 85,000 clones in the sample, roughly 87% are singletons; the top ten hold 8% to 10%. The sequenced sample consisted of peripheral blood. The chain employs TRBV19 and TRBJ1-3; D not certain. This clonotype was obtained from a man between 50 and 59 years old with active COVID-19. The CDR3 region has the DNA TGTGCCAGTAGTATAGGCCAGAACTCTGGAAACACCATATATTTT. Translation: CASSIGQNSGNTIYF.